This T cell receptor (beta chain) was observed in a study of regulatory T cells in long-lasting Graves disease. Assembly of TCR beta libraries relied on iRepertoire HTBI primers together with Arm-PCR of CDR3 regions. A single record per CDR3 protein comes from TCRdb applying MiXCR to the multiplex PCR reads. The table shows about 370,000 distinct CDR3 sequences, with 15% to 18% occurring only once. Time point: newly diagnosed GD, antithyroid drugs for less than 3 months. Scientists built the TCR library using RNA that was extracted from PBMCs. Trimming took off 1 base at V and 7 bases at J, with 11 bases between the two ends. This CDR3 comprises 13 residues.

The origin of this receptor is a female donor with Graves disease. V is TRBV12-3 or TRBV12-4 and J is TRBJ2-7; no clear D. This specimen was peripheral blood mononuclear cells (PBMCs), taken at new diagnosis, from a patient treated with antithyroid drugs. CDR3 DNA sequence: TGTGCCAGCAGTTTAGGCTCGGCGGTTGAGCAGTACTTC. This encodes CASSLGSAVEQYF.